This entry lists 32 T cell receptor beta chains sequenced from one sample in a study of early stage breast cancer tumors. Clones were sequenced by immunoSEQ multiplex PCR, and TCRdb holds only the in-frame ones, with some missing. The table records about 72,000 clones, 65% to 80% of them present only once. The sequencing input was blood. The receptors stem from a person between 60 and 70 years old with breast cancer.

The J gene is TRBJ2-4, the V gene TRBV5-6; D gene ambiguous. Trimming took 5 bases from V and 4 from J, leaving 10 bases between them. Per the germline V gene, CDR1 is SGHDT and CDR2 is YYEEEE. This CDR3 has 13 amino acids. The CDR3 reads CASSSVGKNIQYF. The CDR3 bases are TGTGCCAGCAGTTCCGTAGGAAAAAACATTCAGTACTTC. Full variable domain (rest looked up from reference TRBV5-6 and TRBJ2-4): DAGVTQSPTHLIKTRGQQVTLRCSPKSGHDTVSWYQQALGQGPQFIFQYYEEEERQRGNFPDRFSGHQFPNYSSELNVNALLLGDSALYLCASSSVGKNIQYFGAGTRLSVL.

The J gene is TRBJ2-5, the V gene TRBV5-6; 12 nucleotides line up with TRBD2. Germline V lookup: CDR1 SGHDT, CDR2 YYEEEE. V was pared by 4 bases and J by 5 bases, with 3 bases of the junction left unmatched. The CDR3 runs to 14 residues. This CDR3 is CASSRLAGGETQYF. In DNA, the CDR3 is TGTGCCAGCAGCCGGCTAGCGGGAGGGGAGACCCAGTACTTC.

This chain joins TRBV11-2 and TRBJ1-1; D gene ambiguous. This CDR3 is built from 14 residues. Germline loops: CDR1 SGHAT, CDR2 FQNNGV. V lost 3 bases and J 1 base, leaving 9 bases between the germline ends. The chain's CDR3 is CASSFLFPNTEAFF. In DNA, the CDR3 is TGTGCCAGCAGCTTCTTATTCCCGAACACTGAAGCTTTCTTT. The complete variable domain, with remaining parts taken from reference TRBV11-2 and TRBJ1-1, reads EAGVAQSPRYKIIEKRQSVAFWCNPISGHATLYWYQQILGQGPKLLIQFQNNGVVDDSQLPKDRFSAERLKGVDSTLKIQPAKLEDSAVYLCASSFLFPNTEAFFGQGTRLTVV.

The chain recombines TRBV15 with TRBJ1-3; no clear D. CDR1 is LNHNV, CDR2 YYDKDF, per germline (reference sequence). With 3 bases removed from V and 4 bases from J, the gap between germline ends came to 16 bases. The CDR3 runs to 16 residues. The CDR3 sequence: CATSSERRTVGNTIYF. DNA for the CDR3: TGTGCCACCAGCAGCGAGAGACGGACTGTCGGAAACACCATATATTTT.

Comment on this clone: This sample also contains other DNA sequences that code for the same CDR3. The rearrangement uses TRBV18 and TRBJ1-5; a possible D gene is TRBD1 (6 bases). Trimming removed 4 bases from V and 4 bases from J, with 8 bases in between. The germline gives CDR1 KGHSH, CDR2 LQKENI. This CDR3 contains 13 residues. The CDR3 bases are TGTGCCAGCTCACTGGACAGAAATCAGCCCCAGCATTTT. Its protein is CASSLDRNQPQHF.

The chain uses TRBV29-1 and TRBJ2-5, with 13 bases lining up with TRBD2. J lost 4 bases, V lost 6 bases, and 8 bases had no gene match. Germline lookup yields CDR1 SQVTM and CDR2 ANQGSEA. The CDR3 extends over 15 amino acids. CDR3 bases: TGCAGCGTAGCCACTAGCGGGAGGGGAGGAGAGACCCAGTACTTC. Protein: CSVATSGRGGETQYF.

V gene TRBV5-1 combines with J gene TRBJ2-3; maybe TRBD1 (5 bases). V was trimmed by 1 base and J by 0 bases, leaving 9 bases between them. The CDR3 sequence is 15 residues long. Germline values: CDR1 SGHRS, CDR2 YFSETQ. CDR3 bases: TGCGCCAGCAGCTTGCTAGGGGCCAGCACAGATACGCAGTATTTT. It is translated as CASSLLGASTDTQYF.

The genes are TRBV19 and TRBJ2-5; D unresolved. V shed 3 bases and J shed 1 base, with 6 bases lying between them. Germline CDR1 LNHDA, CDR2 SQIVND (reference sequence). CDR3 length equals 13 residues. CDR3 sequence reads: CASSINSQETQYF. The DNA for the CDR3 is TGTGCCAGTAGTATCAACAGCCAAGAGACCCAGTACTTC.

The genes are TRBV9 and TRBJ2-3; 12 nucleotides agree with TRBD2. The CDR3 spans 16 residues. Germline V gene data show CDR1 as SGDLS and CDR2 as YYNGEE. The V and J ends lost 3 bases and 4 bases, in that order; junction bases with no gene match: 6. The CDR3 protein is CASSASGGAGADTQYF. CDR3 nucleotides: TGTGCCAGCAGCGCTAGCGGGGGGGCTGGGGCAGATACGCAGTATTTT.

The CDR3 here is CAISRQGYGNEQFF. The CDR3 DNA reads as TGTGCCATCAGCCGACAGGGGTATGGCAATGAGCAGTTCTTC. The rearrangement uses TRBV10-3 and TRBJ2-1, with 8 bases lining up with TRBD1. Germline values: CDR1 ENHRY, CDR2 SYGVKD. After removal of 6 bases from V and 6 bases from J, the junction contained 7 bases not matched to a gene. This CDR3 spans 14 amino acids.

The chain has TRBV6-6 and TRBJ1-3, with D maybe TRBD1 (5 bases). Germline CDR1 and CDR2: MNHNY and SVGAGI (reference sequence). The ends were cut back, 6 bases at V and 1 base at J, with 10 bases in the middle. The CDR3 runs 14 residues. The DNA of the CDR3 is TGTGCCAGCAGATCACAGGCATCTGGAAACACCATATATTTT. This translates into CASRSQASGNTIYF.

Only one count was recorded for this clone. The rearrangement links TRBV7-3 to TRBJ2-2, with 13 bases lining up with TRBD2. Unmatched junction bases numbered 6, after V lost 5 bases and J lost 6 bases. The CDR3 consists of 16 residues. CDR1 and CDR2 (germline): SGHTA, FQGTGA. The chain's CDR3 is CASSRTSGGAPGELFF. CDR3 nucleotide sequence: TGTGCCAGCAGCCGAACTAGCGGGGGGGCCCCCGGGGAGCTGTTTTTT.

The V call is TRBV23-1, the J call TRBJ2-2; D is possibly TRBD2 (6 bases). TRBV23-1 is assigned to the ORF class and has an uncertain function. The CDR3 length is 17 residues. The ends were cut back, 2 bases at V and 5 bases at J, with 18 bases in the middle. CDR3 sequence: CASSQQYSGVWTGELFF. The CDR3 nucleotides are TGCGCCAGCAGTCAACAGTATTCGGGAGTTTGGACCGGGGAGCTGTTTTTT.

This clone was counted a few times. The chain combines TRBV30 with TRBJ1-5; the match to TRBD1 covers 8 bases. With V trimmed by 2 bases and J by 4 bases, 10 bases remained unmatched. Looked up from germline, CDR1 is GTSNPN and CDR2 is SVGIG (reference sequence). This CDR3 region has 16 residues. The CDR3 DNA reads as TGTGCCTGGAGTTCCCCGTGGACAGGGAGAAATCAGCCCCAGCATTTT. Protein product: CAWSSPWTGRNQPQHF.

The chain has TRBV6-6 and TRBJ1-4, with TRBD1 matching 7 bases. The CDR3 covers 14 residues. The J segment lost 8 bases and the V segment lost 7 bases, leaving 10 bases of the junction unmatched. The germline CDR1 and CDR2 sequences are MNHNY and SVGAGI (reference sequence). As DNA, the CDR3 is TGTGCCAGCATTATCTCCCAGGGGGGGGAAAAACTGTTTTTT. It specifies CASIISQGGEKLFF.

The chain couples TRBV18 to TRBJ2-1; D is uncertain. The CDR3 contains 13 residues. Germline V CDR1 and CDR2: KGHSH, LQKENI. V gave up 3 bases and J gave up 8 bases, with 11 bases separating them. CDR3 sequence reads: CASSPRQGYEQFF. Written as DNA, the CDR3 is TGTGCCAGCTCACCCCGGCAAGGCTATGAGCAGTTCTTC.

The chain is built from TRBV6-6 and TRBJ1-2; the match to TRBD1 covers 9 bases. The CDR3 extends over 14 amino acids. The trim removed 8 bases at V and 7 bases at J, leaving 11 bases unmatched. From germline, CDR1 is MNHNY and CDR2 SVGAGI (reference sequence). The CDR3 sequence: CASRRQGGTGGYTF. The CDR3 nucleotides are TGTGCCAGCCGTAGACAGGGGGGTACTGGTGGCTACACCTTC.

The chain couples TRBV2 to TRBJ2-1; D is ambiguous. The ends were cut back, 4 bases at V and 2 bases at J, with 6 bases in the middle. The CDR3 consists of 13 residues. Germline CDR1 and CDR2: SNHLY and FYNNEI. This CDR3 reads CASSGSPYNEQFF. CDR3 DNA: TGTGCCAGCAGTGGATCCCCCTACAATGAGCAGTTCTTC.

This clone was seen more than once but under ten times. The chain combines TRBV2 with TRBJ2-2; perhaps TRBD1 as D (6 bases). V was shortened by 6 bases and J by 1 base, with 9 bases between the two germline ends. This CDR3 has 14 amino acids. Germline CDR1 SNHLY, CDR2 FYNNEI. The CDR3 here is CASSETGNTGELFF. DNA of the CDR3: TGTGCCAGCAGCGAGACAGGGAACACCGGGGAGCTGTTTTTT. The full variable domain, rest sourced from reference TRBV2 and TRBJ2-2, is EPEVTQTPSHQVTQMGQEVILRCVPISNHLYFYWYRQILGQKVEFLVSFYNNEISEKSEIFDDQFSVERPDGSNFTLKIRSTKLEDSAMYFCASSETGNTGELFFGEGSRLTVL.

The chain has TRBV6-5 and TRBJ1-1; D unclear. Germline V gives CDR1 MNHEY, CDR2 SVGAGI. Trimming removed 5 bases from V and 2 bases from J, with 6 bases in between. The CDR3 contains 12 residues. The CDR3 region is CASSRTNTEAFF. CDR3 DNA sequence: TGTGCCAGCAGTAGGACTAACACTGAAGCTTTCTTT.

The chain employs TRBV5-1 and TRBJ1-1; 11 positions agree with TRBD1. Germline CDR1 and CDR2: SGHRS and YFSETQ. The V and J ends lost 3 bases and 3 bases, in that order; junction bases with no gene match: 1. The CDR3 runs 14 residues. The DNA of the CDR3 is TGCGCCAGCAGCTCGGGACAGGGGGACACTGAAGCTTTCTTT. Its translation is CASSSGQGDTEAFF.

CDR3 amino acids: CASRGVHEQFF. CDR3 in DNA: TGTGCCAGCAGGGGGGTCCATGAGCAGTTCTTC. The chain combines TRBV27 with TRBJ2-1, with D possibly being TRBD1 or TRBD2 (5 bases each). The V gene lost 6 bases and the J gene lost 8 bases, with 8 bases spanning the gap. The CDR3 covers 11 residues. The germline gives CDR1 MNHEY, CDR2 SMNVEV (reference sequence).

This clone turned up a few times. The rearrangement uses TRBV27 and TRBJ2-7; 10 nucleotides line up with TRBD1. Germline CDR1 reads MNHEY; CDR2 reads SMNVEV (reference sequence). With 4 bases clipped from V and 5 bases from J, the junction kept 11 bases outside the gene matches. CDR3 length: 16 residues. The CDR3 loop reads CASSSHGGTGVNEQYF. The CDR3 DNA reads TGTGCCAGCAGTTCACATGGTGGGACAGGGGTTAACGAGCAGTACTTC.

The chain combines TRBV7-8 with TRBJ2-1; 12 bases match TRBD2. With 5 bases clipped from V and 3 bases from J, the junction kept 11 bases outside the gene matches. CDR3 length: 18 amino acids. Germline-derived CDR1 and CDR2 are SGHVS and FQNEAQ. CDR3 amino acids: CASSDQGLAGGFYNEQFF. CDR3 nucleotides: TGTGCCAGCAGCGACCAGGGCCTAGCGGGAGGGTTCTACAATGAGCAGTTCTTC. Combining the CDR3 with reference TRBV7-8 and TRBJ2-1 gives the whole variable domain GAGVSQSPRYKVAKRGQDVALRCDPISGHVSLFWYQQALGQGPEFLTYFQNEAQLDKSGLPSDRFFAERPEGSVSTLKIQRTQQEDSAVYLCASSDQGLAGGFYNEQFFGPGTRLTVL.

V is TRBV23-1 and J is TRBJ2-2; unclear D gene. TRBV23-1 is noted as an ORF with a role that remains uncertain. The germline V and J ends were trimmed by 2 bases and 1 base, with 11 bases remaining between them. The CDR3 extends over 16 amino acids. The CDR3, as DNA: TGCGCCAGCAGTCAACGGGTCAGACTGAACACCGGGGAGCTGTTTTTT. It codes for CASSQRVRLNTGELFF.

The rearrangement links TRBV19 to TRBJ2-7, with 11 bases matching TRBD1. Germline V CDR1 and CDR2: LNHDA, SQIVND (reference sequence). The J segment lost 4 bases and the V segment lost 5 bases, leaving 7 bases of the junction unmatched. This CDR3 has 15 amino acids. CDR3 in amino acids: CASSVGDRGSYEQYF. The CDR3 region has the DNA TGTGCCAGTAGTGTCGGGGACAGGGGGTCTTACGAGCAGTACTTC.

The V call is TRBV19, the J call TRBJ2-5, with a weak D call TRBD2 (5 bases). The CDR3 is 15 amino acids. Trimming shortened V by 1 base and J by 2 bases, and 11 bases separated the two germline ends. CDR1 is LNHDA, CDR2 SQIVND, per germline (reference sequence). CDR3 nucleotide sequence: TGTGCCAGTAGTATAGGGACTCAGGAGCAAGAGACCCAGTACTTC. This encodes CASSIGTQEQETQYF.

The chain couples TRBV5-1 to TRBJ1-1; D call uncertain. V lost 4 bases and J 3 bases, leaving 16 bases between the germline ends. The germline CDR1 and CDR2 sequences are SGHRS and YFSETQ. The CDR3 totals 15 residues. The CDR3 loop is CASSTVSPLDTEAFF. The CDR3 nucleotides read TGCGCCAGCAGCACGGTTAGCCCACTGGACACTGAAGCTTTCTTT. The complete variable domain, with remaining parts taken from reference TRBV5-1 and TRBJ1-1, reads KAGVTQTPRYLIKTRGQQVTLSCSPISGHRSVSWYQQTPGQGLQFLFEYFSETQRNKGNFPGRFSGRQFSNSRSEMNVSTLELGDSALYLCASSTVSPLDTEAFFGQGTRLTVV.

This clone showed up just once. V usage is TRBV7-3 and J usage is TRBJ2-3; a weak D match, TRBD1 (5 bases). Germline CDR1 is SGHTA and CDR2 is FQGTGA. This CDR3 contains 14 residues. V was pared by 4 bases and J by 1 base, with 9 bases between. The CDR3 reads CASSSMGRTDTQYF. Here the CDR3 DNA reads TGTGCCAGCAGCTCCATGGGGCGCACAGATACGCAGTATTTT.

V is TRBV13 and J is TRBJ2-3; the match to TRBD2 covers 10 bases. V shed 6 bases and J 2 bases; nucleotides not matched to a gene: 5. The CDR3 sequence is 15 residues long. Germline V CDR1 and CDR2: PRHDT, FYEKMQ (reference sequence). CDR3: CASRTTSGYTDTQYF. The CDR3 DNA reads TGTGCCAGCAGGACGACTAGCGGGTACACAGATACGCAGTATTTT.

This chain joins TRBV30 and TRBJ1-5; tentative D call: TRBD1 (5 bases). Germline lookup yields CDR1 GTSNPN and CDR2 SVGIG (reference sequence). Trimming took off 3 bases at V and 5 bases at J, with 14 bases between the two ends. There are 14 residues in the CDR3. This chain's CDR3 is CAWSGGGYHQPQHF. In DNA form, the CDR3 reads TGTGCCTGGAGCGGGGGGGGTTATCATCAGCCCCAGCATTTT.

This clone was counted once. The rearrangement joins TRBV9 to TRBJ2-5, with 8 bases that match TRBD2. Unmatched junction bases numbered 10, after V lost 0 bases and J lost 9 bases. Germline assignment: CDR1 SGDLS and CDR2 YYNGEE. CDR3 length: 15 residues. DNA of the CDR3: TGTGCCAGCAGCGTAGAAACTATGGTAGCGGGACCCCAGTACTTC. Translation: CASSVETMVAGPQYF.